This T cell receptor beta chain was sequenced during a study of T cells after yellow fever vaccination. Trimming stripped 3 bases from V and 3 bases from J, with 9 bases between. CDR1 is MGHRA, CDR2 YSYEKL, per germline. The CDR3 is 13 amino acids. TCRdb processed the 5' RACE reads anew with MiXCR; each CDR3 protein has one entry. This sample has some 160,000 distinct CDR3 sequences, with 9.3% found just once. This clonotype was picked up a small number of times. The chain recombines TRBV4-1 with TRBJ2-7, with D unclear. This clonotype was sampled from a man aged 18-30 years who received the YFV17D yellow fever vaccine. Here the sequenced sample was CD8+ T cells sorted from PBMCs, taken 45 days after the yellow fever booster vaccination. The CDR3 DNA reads TGCGCCAGCAGCCACTCCGGCGACTACGAGCAGTACTTC. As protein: CASSHSGDYEQYF.